This T cell receptor (beta chain) derives from a study of T cells expressing NK-cell markers. Study background: Seven HCMV-seropositive donors and one seronegative donor made up the eight sequenced donors.

As concerns this clonotype: Its antigen is unidentified.

The CDR3 has 20 amino acids. Germline V gene data show CDR1 as SGHVS and CDR2 as FQNEAQ. Study results and caveats: Questions lingered over whether expanded NKG2C+ T cell clones were HCMV-specific. Top CD8+ clonotypes included the dominant CD3+CD56+NKG2C+ clonotypes in roughly 6 donors. These clonotypes, the leaders elsewhere, also led the CD3+CD56-NKG2C+ fraction in four donors.

TCRdb derives one entry per CDR3 protein from the 5' RACE reads, leaving out DNA. The listing records some 500,000 distinct CDR3 sequences. The J gene is TRBJ2-1, the V gene TRBV7-8; there is no DNA to check the TCRdb D call of TRBD2. The sequencing input was blood T cells: a sorted CD56 or NKG2C T cell subset, CD4+ or CD8+ T cells, or bulk PBMC T cells (not recorded which). This receptor was taken from a woman in her 50s in good health. The CDR3 loop is CASSLVSLAGGPSHYNEQFF.